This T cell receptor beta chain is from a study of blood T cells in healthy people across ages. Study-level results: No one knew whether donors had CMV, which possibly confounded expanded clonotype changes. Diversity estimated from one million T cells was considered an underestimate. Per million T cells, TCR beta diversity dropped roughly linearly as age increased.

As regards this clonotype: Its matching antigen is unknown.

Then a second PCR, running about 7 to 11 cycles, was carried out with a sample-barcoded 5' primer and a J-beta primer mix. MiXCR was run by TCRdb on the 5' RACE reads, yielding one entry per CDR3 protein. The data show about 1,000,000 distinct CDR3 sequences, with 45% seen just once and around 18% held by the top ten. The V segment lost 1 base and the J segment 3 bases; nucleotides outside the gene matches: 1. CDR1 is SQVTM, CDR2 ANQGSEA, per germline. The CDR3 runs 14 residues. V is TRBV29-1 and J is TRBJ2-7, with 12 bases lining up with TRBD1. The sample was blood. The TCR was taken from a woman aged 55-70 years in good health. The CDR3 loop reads CSVEGDRGRYEQYF. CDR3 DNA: TGCAGCGTTGAAGGGGACAGGGGGCGCTACGAGCAGTACTTC.